This TCR beta chain stems from a study of cytomegalovirus exposure and HLA in healthy donors. Study in general: Genetic ancestry analysis placed about 76% of the 398 donors that were genotyped in the Caucasian-associated cluster.

Concerning this clone itself: Its antigen remains unknown.

Nominally healthy donors were sampled, though unrecorded immune exposures were likely. Trimming removed 6 bases from V and 6 bases from J; junction bases left unmatched: 5. Germline V gene lookup returns CDR1 SNHLY and CDR2 FYNNEI. This CDR3 is 14 amino acids long. PCR employed 60 Vbeta and 13 Jbeta primers. Profiling relied on immunoSEQ multiplex PCR, and the TCRdb table lists in-frame clones only, not all of them. This listing includes fewer than 85,000 clones. Broader study findings: There were some V segments, including TRBV6-2 and TRBV6-3, excluded as indistinguishable.

The gene calls are TRBV2 and TRBJ1-5; TRBD1 matches 10 bases. Sequencing was done on a sample of PBMCs. The source is a female donor in good health and CMV-seropositive. The CDR3 loop is CASSGTGEIQPQHF. The DNA of the CDR3 is TGTGCCAGCAGCGGGACAGGGGAAATTCAGCCCCAGCATTTT.